This TCR beta chain appears in the sequencing data of a study of T-cell reconstitution after alpha-beta-depleted transplantation in children. The TCRbeta library was prepared with unique molecular identifiers. Each CDR3 protein gets one entry after TCRdb re-called the PCR reads with MiXCR. The sample includes more than 550,000 distinct CDR3 sequences, under 12% of them seen just once. The germline V gene encodes CDR1 SQVTM and CDR2 ANQGSEA. V dropped 6 bases and J dropped 1 base, with 28 bases sitting between them. CDR3 length: 18 residues. This clonotype was seen a few times. The material was PBMCs from the stem cell graft donor, obtained from the stem cell graft. The V call is TRBV29-1, the J call TRBJ2-7; weak D call: TRBD2 (5 bases). This clonotype originated in a human donor who donated a stem cell graft to a child with acute myeloid leukemia. This CDR3 is CSVEAMGPERIFSYEQYF. The CDR3 bases are TGCAGCGTGGAGGCGATGGGTCCAGAGAGGATCTTTTCCTACGAGCAGTACTTC.